This T cell receptor beta chain was recorded in a study of shared clonotypes between healthy human individuals. Whole-study findings and limits: A generally larger estimated richness was seen in naive subsets than in memory subsets. It was the few donors that limited the genetic and exposure-history diversity represented.

Notes on this clone: Its antigen is currently unknown.

The CDR3 contains 16 residues. Germline loops: CDR1 MDHEN, CDR2 SYDVKM. J lost 4 bases, V lost 8 bases, and 15 bases had no gene match. Only CD45RO-negative cells positively selected for CCR7 counted as naive CD8 cells, so terminally differentiated effector memory CD45RA+ cells were excluded. Assay used: immunoSEQ multiplex PCR; TCRdb lists only in-frame clones, some missing. The top ten clones hold 1% to 1.5% of a sample with around 2,000,000 clones, less than 95% of them seen once. The clonotype comes from a man younger than 35 in good health. The chain carries TRBV28 and TRBJ1-1; 8 bases fit TRBD1. Sequenced material: naive CD8+ T cells sorted from blood. CDR3 coding DNA: TGTGCCAGCCCCCGTTCCCCAGGGGGCTTTTTCACTGAAGCTTTCTTT. Translating it yields CASPRSPGGFFTEAFF.